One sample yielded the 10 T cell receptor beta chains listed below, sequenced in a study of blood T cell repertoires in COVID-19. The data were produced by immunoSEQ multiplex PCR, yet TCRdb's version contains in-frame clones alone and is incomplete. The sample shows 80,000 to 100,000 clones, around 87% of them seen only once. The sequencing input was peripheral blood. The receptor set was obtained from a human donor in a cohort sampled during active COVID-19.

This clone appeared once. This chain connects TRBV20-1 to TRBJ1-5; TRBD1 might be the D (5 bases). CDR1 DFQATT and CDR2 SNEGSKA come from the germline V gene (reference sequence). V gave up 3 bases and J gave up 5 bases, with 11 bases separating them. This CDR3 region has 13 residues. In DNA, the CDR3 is TGCAGTGCTAGTCCCGACAGTTATCAGCCCCAGCATTTT. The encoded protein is CSASPDSYQPQHF.

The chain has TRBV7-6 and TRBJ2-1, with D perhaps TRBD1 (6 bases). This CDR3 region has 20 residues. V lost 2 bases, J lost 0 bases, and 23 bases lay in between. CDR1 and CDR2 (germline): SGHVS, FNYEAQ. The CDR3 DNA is TGTGCCAGCAGCTTATATAACCAGGGGTCCGCCAAGAGCTCCTACAATGAGCAGTTCTTC. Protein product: CASSLYNQGSAKSSYNEQFF.

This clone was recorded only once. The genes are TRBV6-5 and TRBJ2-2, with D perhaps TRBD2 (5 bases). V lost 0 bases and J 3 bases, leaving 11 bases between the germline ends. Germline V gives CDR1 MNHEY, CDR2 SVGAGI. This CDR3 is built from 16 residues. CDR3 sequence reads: CASSYSTPGYTGELFF. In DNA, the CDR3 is TGTGCCAGCAGTTACTCGACCCCGGGGTACACCGGGGAGCTGTTTTTT.

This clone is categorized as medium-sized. The CDR3 DNA reads TGTGCCAGCAGCTCGGGACTAGCGGGAGGGTTCGATGAGCAGTTCTTC. Encoded protein: CASSSGLAGGFDEQFF. V gene TRBV7-8 combines with J gene TRBJ2-1; 16 positions match TRBD2. V lost 4 bases and J lost 8; bases outside the gene matches: 5. The CDR3 covers 16 residues. Germline loops: CDR1 SGHVS, CDR2 FQNEAQ.

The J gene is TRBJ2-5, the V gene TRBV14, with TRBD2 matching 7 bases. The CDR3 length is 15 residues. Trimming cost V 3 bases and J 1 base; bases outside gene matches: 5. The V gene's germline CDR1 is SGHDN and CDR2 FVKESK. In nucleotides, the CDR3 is TGTGCCAGCAGCCAGTCGCGGGGGAGCCAAGAGACCCAGTACTTC. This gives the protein CASSQSRGSQETQYF.

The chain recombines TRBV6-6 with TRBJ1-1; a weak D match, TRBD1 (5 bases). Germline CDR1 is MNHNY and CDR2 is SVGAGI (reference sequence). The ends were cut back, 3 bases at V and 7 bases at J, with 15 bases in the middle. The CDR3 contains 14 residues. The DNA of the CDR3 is TGTGCCAGCAGTTATGTGGGGCCAATGGGTGAAGCTTTCTTT. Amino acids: CASSYVGPMGEAFF.

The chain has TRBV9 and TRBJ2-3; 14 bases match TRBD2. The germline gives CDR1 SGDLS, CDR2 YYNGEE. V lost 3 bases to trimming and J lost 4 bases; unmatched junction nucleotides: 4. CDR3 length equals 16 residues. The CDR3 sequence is CASSGLAGGPADTQYF. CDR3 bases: TGTGCCAGCAGCGGACTAGCGGGAGGGCCCGCAGATACGCAGTATTTT.

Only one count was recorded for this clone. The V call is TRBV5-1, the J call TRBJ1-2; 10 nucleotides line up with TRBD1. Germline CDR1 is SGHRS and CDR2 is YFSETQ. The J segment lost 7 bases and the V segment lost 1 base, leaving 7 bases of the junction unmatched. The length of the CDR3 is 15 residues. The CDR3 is CASSLNRQGASGYTF. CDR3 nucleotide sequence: TGCGCCAGCAGCTTGAATCGACAGGGGGCGAGTGGCTACACCTTC.

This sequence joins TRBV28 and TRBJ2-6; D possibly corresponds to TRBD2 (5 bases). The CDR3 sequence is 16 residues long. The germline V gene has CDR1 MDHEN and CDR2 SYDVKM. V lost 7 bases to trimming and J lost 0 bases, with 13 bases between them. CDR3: CASKPGSSSGANVLTF. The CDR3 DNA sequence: TGTGCCAGCAAACCGGGATCCAGCTCTGGGGCCAACGTCCTGACTTTC.

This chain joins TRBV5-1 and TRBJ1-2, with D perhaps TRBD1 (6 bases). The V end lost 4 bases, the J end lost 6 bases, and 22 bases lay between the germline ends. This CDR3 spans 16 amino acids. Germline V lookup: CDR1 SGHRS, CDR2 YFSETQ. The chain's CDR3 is CASSVDGPGGFNGYTF. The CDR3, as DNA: TGCGCCAGCAGCGTGGACGGACCGGGGGGCTTTAATGGCTACACCTTC. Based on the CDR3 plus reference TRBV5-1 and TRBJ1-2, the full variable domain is KAGVTQTPRYLIKTRGQQVTLSCSPISGHRSVSWYQQTPGQGLQFLFEYFSETQRNKGNFPGRFSGRQFSNSRSEMNVSTLELGDSALYLCASSVDGPGGFNGYTFGSGTRLTVV.